This TCR beta chain was obtained from a study of cytomegalovirus exposure and HLA in healthy donors. Overall study findings and caveats: More than 15,000 TCR beta sequences were associated with HLA alleles at 0.05 false discovery rate in a later analysis. Later, an analysis found that common viral pathogens appeared to be linked with several of the most significant clusters.

With respect to this clone: The antigen remains undetermined.

Primers included in the PCR were 60 Vbeta and 13 Jbeta primers. Clones were sequenced by immunoSEQ multiplex PCR, and TCRdb holds only the in-frame ones, with some missing. The table lists approximately 210,000 clones. The CDR3 consists of 15 residues. V gave up 3 bases and J gave up 3 bases; unmatched junction bases: 5. The germline gives CDR1 SGHVS, CDR2 FNYEAQ. The receptor comes from a woman aged 30 to 39 in good health and CMV-seropositive. The rearrangement links TRBV7-6 to TRBJ2-3, with 8 bases identical to TRBD2. The sequenced material came from PBMCs. CDR3: CASSLVLAETDTQYF. The DNA for the CDR3 is TGTGCCAGCAGCTTGGTACTAGCGGAGACAGATACGCAGTATTTT. The complete variable domain, with remaining parts taken from reference TRBV7-6 and TRBJ2-3, reads GAGVSQSPRYKVTKRGQDVALRCDPISGHVSLYWYRQALGQGPEFLTYFNYEAQQDKSGLPNDRFSAERPEGSISTLTIQRTEQRDSAMYRCASSLVLAETDTQYFGPGTRLTVL.